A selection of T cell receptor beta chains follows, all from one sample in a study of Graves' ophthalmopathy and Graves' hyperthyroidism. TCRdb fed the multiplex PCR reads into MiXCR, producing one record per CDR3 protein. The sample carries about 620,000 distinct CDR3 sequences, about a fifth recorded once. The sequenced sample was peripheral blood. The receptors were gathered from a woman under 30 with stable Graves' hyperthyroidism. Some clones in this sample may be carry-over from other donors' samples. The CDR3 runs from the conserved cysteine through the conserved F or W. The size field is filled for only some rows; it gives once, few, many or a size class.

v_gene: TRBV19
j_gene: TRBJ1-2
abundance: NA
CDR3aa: CASNPLLDYGYTF

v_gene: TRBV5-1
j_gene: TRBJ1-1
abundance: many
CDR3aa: CASRAKNTEAFF

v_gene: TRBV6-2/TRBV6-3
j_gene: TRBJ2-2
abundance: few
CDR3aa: CATSLGTDPTGELFF

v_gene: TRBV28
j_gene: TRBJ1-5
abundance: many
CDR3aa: CASSTRGTGGVRPQHF

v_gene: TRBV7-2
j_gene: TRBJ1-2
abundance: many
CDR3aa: CASSLWRTGEYGYTF

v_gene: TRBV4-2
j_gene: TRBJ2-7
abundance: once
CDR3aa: CASSQDRETSDSYEQYF

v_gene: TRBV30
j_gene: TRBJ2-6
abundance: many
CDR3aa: CAWSVQYVARRANVLTF

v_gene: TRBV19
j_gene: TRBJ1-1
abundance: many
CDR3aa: CASSALDRIEAFF

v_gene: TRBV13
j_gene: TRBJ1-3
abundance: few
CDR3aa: CASALEGWENTIYF

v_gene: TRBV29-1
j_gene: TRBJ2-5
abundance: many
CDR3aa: CSVEVGRETQYF

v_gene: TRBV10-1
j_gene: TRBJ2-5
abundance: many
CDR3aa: CASSESRTGQILGETQYF

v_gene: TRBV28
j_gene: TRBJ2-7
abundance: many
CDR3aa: CASSSLYEQYF

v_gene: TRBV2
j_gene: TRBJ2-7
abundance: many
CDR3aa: CASSVTYEQYF

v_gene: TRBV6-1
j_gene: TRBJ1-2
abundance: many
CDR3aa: CASSEKDNYGYTF

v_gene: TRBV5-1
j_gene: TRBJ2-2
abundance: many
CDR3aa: CASSRRNTGELFF

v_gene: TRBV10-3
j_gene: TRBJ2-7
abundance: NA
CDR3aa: CANSRQGENEQYF

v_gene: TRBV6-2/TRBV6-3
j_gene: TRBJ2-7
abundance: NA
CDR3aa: CASSYSPGQPSYEQYF

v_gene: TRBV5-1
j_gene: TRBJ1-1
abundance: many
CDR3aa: CASSQMGPFQMNTEAFF

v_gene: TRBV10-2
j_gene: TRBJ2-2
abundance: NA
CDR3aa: CATDWGGLATNTGELFF

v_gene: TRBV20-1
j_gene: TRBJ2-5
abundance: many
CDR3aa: CSARDWGNQETQYF

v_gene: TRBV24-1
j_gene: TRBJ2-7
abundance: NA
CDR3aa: CATSDFQREHNEQYF

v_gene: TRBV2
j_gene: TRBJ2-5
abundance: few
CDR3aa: CASSDNRGFGQETQYF

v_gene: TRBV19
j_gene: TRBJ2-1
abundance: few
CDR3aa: CASSIRYEQFF

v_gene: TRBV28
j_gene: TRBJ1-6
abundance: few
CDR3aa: CASSFRRRILNNSPLHF

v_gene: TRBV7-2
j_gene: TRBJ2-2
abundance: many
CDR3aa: CASSFLGIPTGELFF

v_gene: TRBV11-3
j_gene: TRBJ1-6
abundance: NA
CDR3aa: CASSLDQGQSPLHF

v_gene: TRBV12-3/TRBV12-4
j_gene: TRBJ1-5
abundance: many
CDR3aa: CASRGGQVNQPQHF

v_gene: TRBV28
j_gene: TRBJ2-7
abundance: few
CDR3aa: CASKGDPQEQYF

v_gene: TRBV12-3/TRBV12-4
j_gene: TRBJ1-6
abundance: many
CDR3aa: CASSLDHRGAYNSPLHF

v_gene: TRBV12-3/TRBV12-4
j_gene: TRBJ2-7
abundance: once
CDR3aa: CASRPLAGVRYEQYF

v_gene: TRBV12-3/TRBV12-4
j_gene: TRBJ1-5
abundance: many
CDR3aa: CASSDRLNQPQHF

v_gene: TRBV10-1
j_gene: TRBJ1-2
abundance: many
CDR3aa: CASSAYSSGGYTF

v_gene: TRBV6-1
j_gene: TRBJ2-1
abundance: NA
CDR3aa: CASSDAGGPAEKFF

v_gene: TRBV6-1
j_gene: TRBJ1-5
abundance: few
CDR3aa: CASSDWGRNQPQHF

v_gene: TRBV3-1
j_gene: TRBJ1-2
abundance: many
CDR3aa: CASSQEEQYYGYTF

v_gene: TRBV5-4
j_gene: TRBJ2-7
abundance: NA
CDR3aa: CASSGGGVRPEQYF

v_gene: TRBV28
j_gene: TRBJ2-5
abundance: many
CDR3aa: CASSFRGAGETQYF

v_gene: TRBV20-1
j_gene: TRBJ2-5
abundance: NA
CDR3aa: CSATSGGAPYGETQYF

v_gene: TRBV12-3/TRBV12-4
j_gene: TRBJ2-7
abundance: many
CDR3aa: CASSSPGLPGYEQYF

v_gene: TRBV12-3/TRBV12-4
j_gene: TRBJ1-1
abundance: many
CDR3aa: CASRETGGKGWNTEAFF

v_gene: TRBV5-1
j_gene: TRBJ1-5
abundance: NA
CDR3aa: CASSSPAVRLANQPQHF

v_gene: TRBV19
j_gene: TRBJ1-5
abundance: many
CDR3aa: CASSPHPGRNQPQHF

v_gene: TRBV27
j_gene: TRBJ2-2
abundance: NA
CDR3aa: CASRMQGGTGELFF

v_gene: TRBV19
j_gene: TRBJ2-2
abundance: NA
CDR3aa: CATHNGLAGPNTGELFF

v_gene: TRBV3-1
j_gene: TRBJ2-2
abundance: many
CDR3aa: CASNPAHTGELFF

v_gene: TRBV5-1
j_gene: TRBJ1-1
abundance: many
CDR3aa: CASSLDRAHTEAFF